What follows describes a single TCR beta chain. The data derive from a study of blood T cell repertoires in COVID-19. Study-wide background: Sites in the United States, Italy and Spain provided acute and convalescent COVID-19 samples. T cells, B-cell-depleted T cells, or PBMCs provided the cDNA or gDNA that served as material.

As originally analysed: Amplification with reference gene primers provided the estimates of nucleated cell counts. The protocol was immunoSEQ multiplex PCR, while the TCRdb copy is restricted to in-frame clones and leaves out a portion. Clone size and V and J calls were adopted from that table, with D and trimming inferred from the DNA. The sample includes about 97,000 clones, more than 85% of them seen just once. The CDR3 runs to 15 residues. Trimming removed 2 bases from V and 3 bases from J; junction bases left unmatched: 3. Germline V gene data show CDR1 as MNHEY and CDR2 as SVGEGT. This receptor was taken from a man aged 50-59 years with active or convalescent COVID-19. Sequenced: peripheral blood. The gene calls are TRBV6-2 or TRBV6-3 and TRBJ1-5; 8 nucleotides agree with TRBD1. DNA of the CDR3: TGTGCCAGCAGTTACGCGACAGGGGCCAATCAGCCCCAGCATTTT. It translates to CASSYATGANQPQHF.